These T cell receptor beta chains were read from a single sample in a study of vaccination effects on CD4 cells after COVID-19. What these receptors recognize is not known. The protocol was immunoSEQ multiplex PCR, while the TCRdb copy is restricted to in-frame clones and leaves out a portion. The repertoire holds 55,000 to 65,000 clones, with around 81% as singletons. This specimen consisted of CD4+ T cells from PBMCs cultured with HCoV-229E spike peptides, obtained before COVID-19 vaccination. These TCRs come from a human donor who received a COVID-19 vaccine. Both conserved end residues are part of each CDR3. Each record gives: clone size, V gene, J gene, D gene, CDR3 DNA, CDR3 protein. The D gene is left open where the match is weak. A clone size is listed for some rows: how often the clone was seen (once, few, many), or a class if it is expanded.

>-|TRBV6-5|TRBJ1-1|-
TGTGCCAGCAGTTACGAGGGCATTGCGATCTCCGAAGCTTTCTTT
CASSYEGIAISEAFF
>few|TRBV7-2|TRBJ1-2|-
TGTGCCAGCAGCCGGACGGGGGCGGGAGGCTACACCTTC
CASSRTGAGGYTF
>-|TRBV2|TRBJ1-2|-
TGTGCCAGCAGTGAGACAGGCAGGACACACACCTTC
CASSETGRTHTF
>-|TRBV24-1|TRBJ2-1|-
TGTGCCACCAGTGATTCCCCGGCGGGTTCCTACAATGAGCAGTTCTTC
CATSDSPAGSYNEQFF
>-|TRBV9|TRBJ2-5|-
TGTGCCAGCAGCGTAGCCGTGGAAAAGCCCCAAGAGACCCAGTACTTC
CASSVAVEKPQETQYF
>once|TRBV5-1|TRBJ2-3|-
TGCGCCAGCAGTCCCAGCACAGATACGCAGTATTTT
CASSPSTDTQYF
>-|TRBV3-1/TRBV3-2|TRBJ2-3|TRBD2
TGTGCCAGCAGCCCCCCCTTCGGACTAGCGGGGGACACAGATACGCAGTATTTT
CASSPPFGLAGDTDTQYF
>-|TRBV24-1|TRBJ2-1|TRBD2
TGTGCCACCAGAGGACTAGGCGATTCGGTTGAGCAGTTCTTC
CATRGLGDSVEQFF
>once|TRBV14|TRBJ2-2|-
TGTGCCAGCAGCCCCGGGGGCACCGGGGAGCTGTTTTTT
CASSPGGTGELFF
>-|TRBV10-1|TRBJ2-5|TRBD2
TGCGCCAGCAGTGGCGGACTAGATGGGCGAGAGACCCAGTACTTC
CASSGGLDGRETQYF
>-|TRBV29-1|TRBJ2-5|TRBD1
TGCAGCGTCTCCAAGACAGGGAGCCAAGAGACCCAGTACTTC
CSVSKTGSQETQYF
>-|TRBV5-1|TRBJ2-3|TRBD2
TGCGCCAGCAGCCTGATGACTAGCGGAAGCACAGATACGCAGTATTTT
CASSLMTSGSTDTQYF
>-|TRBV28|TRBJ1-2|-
TGTGCCAGCAGCCTACGACAGAATGGCGGCTACACCTTC
CASSLRQNGGYTF
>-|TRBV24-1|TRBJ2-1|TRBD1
TGTGCCACCAGTGAATCCCGGGACAGGGCACGGAATGAGCAGTTCTTC
CATSESRDRARNEQFF
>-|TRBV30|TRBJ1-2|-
TGTGCCTGGAAGGTCGGGGTCGGCTATGGCTACACCTTC
CAWKVGVGYGYTF
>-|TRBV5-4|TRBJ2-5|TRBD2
TGTGCCAGCAGCGCCCTCGCGGGGGGGCAAGAGACCCAGTACTTC
CASSALAGGQETQYF
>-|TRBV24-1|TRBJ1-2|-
TGTGCCACCAGTGACCCCGGGACACCCTATGGCTACACCTTC
CATSDPGTPYGYTF
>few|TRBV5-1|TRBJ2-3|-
TGCGCCAGCAGCTTGTTCGGTGGCACAGATACGCAGTATTTT
CASSLFGGTDTQYF
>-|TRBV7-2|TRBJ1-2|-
TGTGCCAGCAGCTTAGCAGTGCTATATGGCTACACCTTC
CASSLAVLYGYTF
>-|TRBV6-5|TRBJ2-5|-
TGTGCCAGCAGTAATCAGGGACACCCCGGGGCCCAGTACTTC
CASSNQGHPGAQYF
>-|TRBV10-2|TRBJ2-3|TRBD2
TGCGCCAGCCGAGCGGGACGCACAGATACGCAGTATTTT
CASRAGRTDTQYF
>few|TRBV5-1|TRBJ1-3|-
TGCGCCAGCAGTAACAGTCCTCCAGGGTATTCTGCTGGAAACACCATATATTTT
CASSNSPPGYSAGNTIYF
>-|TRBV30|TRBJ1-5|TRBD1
TGTGCCTGGAGTAACGACGGGACAGGGGGAAGCAATCAGCCCCAGCATTTT
CAWSNDGTGGSNQPQHF
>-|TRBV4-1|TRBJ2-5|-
TGCGCCAGCAGCCAAGGAATGAGGGGCGCAGAGACCCAGTACTTC
CASSQGMRGAETQYF
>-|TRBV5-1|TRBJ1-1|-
TGCGCCAGCAGCTTGGGTACGGTATATAGGGGTGCGAACACTGAAGCTTTCTTT
CASSLGTVYRGANTEAFF
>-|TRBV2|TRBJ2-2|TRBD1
TGTGCCAGCATGGTAGGGACAGGGGGCACCGGGGAGCTGTTTTTT
CASMVGTGGTGELFF
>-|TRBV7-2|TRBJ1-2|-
TGTGCCAGCAGCTTCAAACAGGGTTGGGGCTACACCTTC
CASSFKQGWGYTF
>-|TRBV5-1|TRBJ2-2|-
TGCGCCAGCAGCTTGGGTCTAGCCGGGGAGCTGTTTTTT
CASSLGLAGELFF
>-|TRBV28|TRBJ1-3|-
TGTGCCAGCAGTTTATTTGGGAGATCGACGAACACCATATATTTT
CASSLFGRSTNTIYF
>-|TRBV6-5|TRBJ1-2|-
TGTGCCAGCTCAAGTGGGGGGCTAAGAGGCTACACCTTC
CASSSGGLRGYTF
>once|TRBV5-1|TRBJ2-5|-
TGCGCCAGCAGCTTCACCGCAGGGGTCGGAGGCCAAGAGACCCAGTACTTC
CASSFTAGVGGQETQYF
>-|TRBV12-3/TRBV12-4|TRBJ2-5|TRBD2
TGTGCCAGCAGTCCTAGCGGACAAGAGACCCAGTACTTC
CASSPSGQETQYF
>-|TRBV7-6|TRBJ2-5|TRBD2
TGTGCCAGCAGCTCCCCGAGACTAGCGGGGGAAGAGACCCAGTACTTC
CASSSPRLAGEETQYF
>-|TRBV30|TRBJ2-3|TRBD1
TGTGCCTGGAGTCCAATTGAGGACAGGGGGACAGATACGCAGTATTTT
CAWSPIEDRGTDTQYF
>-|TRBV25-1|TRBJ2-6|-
TGTGCCAGCTCAAACTCTGGGGCCAACGTCCTGACTTTC
CASSNSGANVLTF
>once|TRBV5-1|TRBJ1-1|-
TGCGCCAGCAGCTATTTCCCGTCACCGGGCGCTGAAGCTTTCTTT
CASSYFPSPGAEAFF
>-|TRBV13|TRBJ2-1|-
TGTGCCAGCAGCCCTACTCGGGGGAGCTACAATGAGCAGTTCTTC
CASSPTRGSYNEQFF
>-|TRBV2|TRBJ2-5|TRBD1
TGTGCCAGCAGCTCCGGGACAGGTCAAGAGACCCAGTACTTC
CASSSGTGQETQYF
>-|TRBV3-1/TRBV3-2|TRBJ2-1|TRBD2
TGTGCCAGCAGCCAAGGACTAGCGCAATACAATGAGCAGTTCTTC
CASSQGLAQYNEQFF
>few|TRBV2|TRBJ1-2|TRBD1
TGTGCCAGCAGTCCCCAGGGGGCTAACTATGGCTACACCTTC
CASSPQGANYGYTF
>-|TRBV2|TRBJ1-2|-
TGTGCCAGCAGTGACAGGAACTATGGCTACACCTTC
CASSDRNYGYTF
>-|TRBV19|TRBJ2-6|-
TGTGCCAGTAGTAGGCAGACCACAGGTGGGGCCAACGTCCTGACTTTC
CASSRQTTGGANVLTF
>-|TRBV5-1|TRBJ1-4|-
TGCGCCAGCAGCTTGTTAGGCACGTCTCTTAATGAAAAACTGTTTTTT
CASSLLGTSLNEKLFF
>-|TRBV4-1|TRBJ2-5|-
TGCGCCAGCAGCCAAGAACCGGCAGAGACCCAGTACTTC
CASSQEPAETQYF
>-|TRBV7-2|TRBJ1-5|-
TGTGCCAGCAGCCCTAAAGGTTATAGCAATCAGCCCCAGCATTTT
CASSPKGYSNQPQHF
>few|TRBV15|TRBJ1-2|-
TGTGCCACCAGCAGAGTCTGGGGCAACTATGGCTACACCTTC
CATSRVWGNYGYTF
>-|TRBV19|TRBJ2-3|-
TGTGCCAGTAAATCGCAGGGTACCTCAGATACGCAGTATTTT
CASKSQGTSDTQYF
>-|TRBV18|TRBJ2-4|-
TGTGCCAGCTCACCATCGGCAGGGGCGGACATTCAGTACTTC
CASSPSAGADIQYF
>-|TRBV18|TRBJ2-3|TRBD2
TGTGCCAGCTCATCAACCTCAGGACTAGCGGGGGGGTCGACTAGCACAGATACGCAGTATTTT
CASSSTSGLAGGSTSTDTQYF
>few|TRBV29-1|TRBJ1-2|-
TGCAGCGTTGAAGATCGGGGCCTATTC
CSVEDRGLF
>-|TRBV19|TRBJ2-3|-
TGTGCCAGTAATCTCGTGGGGCGGGCCACAGATACGCAGTATTTT
CASNLVGRATDTQYF
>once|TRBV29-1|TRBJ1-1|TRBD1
TGCAGCGTTGAAGACGGGACAGCAACTTTTCAAGCTTTCTTT
CSVEDGTATFQAFF
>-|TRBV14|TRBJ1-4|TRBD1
TGTGCCAGCAGCCAAGATTGGGGACAGGTTAATGAAAAACTGTTTTTT
CASSQDWGQVNEKLFF
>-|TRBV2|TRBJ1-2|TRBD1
TGTGCCAGCAGTGAAGCGCTTCCAGGGGGCGGAAACTATGGCTACACCTTC
CASSEALPGGGNYGYTF
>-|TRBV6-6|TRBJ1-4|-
TGTGCCAGCGCCGGGGGACTTAATGAAAAACTGTTTTTT
CASAGGLNEKLFF